This TCR beta chain derives from a study of blood T cell repertoires in COVID-19 (dated by TCRdb to the early 2020s). For context, the study as a whole: Samples covering the acute and convalescent phases of COVID-19 were provided by collaborators in the United States, Italy and Spain. The prospective study material was composed of cDNA or gDNA derived from T cells, B-cell-depleted T cells, or PBMCs. Deeply sampled blood TCRbeta repertoires from subjects exposed to, actively infected with, or recovered from COVID-19 were included in the dataset. The repertoires were released in a freely available public database meant as a resource for research on the immune response to SARS-CoV-2. Samples were obtained from the ongoing ImmuneRACE study (first 160 participants) and from 1,254 subjects provided by 6 global collaborators. Nearly every sample came with metadata listing a de-identified subject ID, COVID-19 status, age in years and sex. Where available, HLA class I and class II types were obtained from metadata supplied by the sample provider rather than from assay-based typing. On the study overall, not on this receptor specifically: The amount of clinical and demographic metadata varied by source and participant and was provided uncurated.

CDR1 and CDR2 are drawn from the germline V gene: KGHSY, FQNENV. Measured from the cysteine to the phenylalanine, the CDR3 is 15 residues long. CDR3 DNA is the only sequence kept; it has 45 bases, read in frame from the first base. Trimming takes 2 bases off V and 1 base off J; junction bases not matched to a gene: 4. This clone has more than one count but fewer than ten. Its antigen is unknown. Per-base quality was not reported, and no clone a single base away is much larger than it. TCRbeta CDR3 regions were amplified from genomic DNA using the immunoSEQ Assay, a bias-controlled multiplex PCR. Per the authors' processing: The number of nucleated cells in each sample was estimated from the amplification of reference gene primers within the assay. Sequence reads were collapsed and filtered to measure the absolute abundance of every unique TCRbeta CDR3 rearrangement. Productive Simpson clonality was computed per sample as the square root of Simpson's diversity index over productive rearrangements. TCRdb provides this immuneACCESS table in a form limited to in-frame rearrangements. Some clones are lacking; in checked studies, under half of them reflect an unresolved V gene, and why the rest are absent is not known. The D gene and trimming were derived from the DNA, and the V and J assignments and clone size from that table. Recorded for this sample are about 130,000 clones; over 75% of them occurred a single time. 35% to 45% of the sample is held by the ten biggest clonotypes.

The collaborating institutions used their own protocols to collect whole blood in K2EDTA tubes. For TCRbeta analysis, collaborator samples were shipped as frozen whole blood, as isolated PBMCs, or as DNA extracted from either sample type. The sequence came from a human donor in a cohort sampled during active COVID-19. This receptor chain uses TRBV16 and TRBJ2-5, and 7 junction bases match TRBD2. Sequenced material: peripheral blood. CDR3 protein: CASSQQGTTQETQYF. The base sequence is TGTGCCAGCAGCCAACAAGGGACTACCCAAGAGACCCAGTACTTC.